This T cell receptor beta chain was identified during a study of T cell responses to AZD1222 COVID-19 vaccine. Study context: Pooling covered second doses at about 4 or about 12 weeks.

Germline-derived CDR1 and CDR2 are SGHRS and YFSETQ. V was pared by 4 bases and J by 4 bases, with 15 bases between. CDR3 length: 15 residues. The method was immunoSEQ multiplex PCR; TCRdb's version includes in-frame clones alone and lacks a portion of them. The table shows about 97,000 clones, with about 89% occurring only once. This TCR was sampled from an adult in good health. The rearrangement uses TRBV5-1 and TRBJ2-1; possibly TRBD2 for D (6 bases). Sequenced here: peripheral blood, sampled on day 0 of AZD1222 vaccination. The CDR3 protein is CASSQGLPGYNEQFF. DNA of the CDR3: TGCGCCAGCAGCCAGGGACTCCCCGGGTACAATGAGCAGTTCTTC.